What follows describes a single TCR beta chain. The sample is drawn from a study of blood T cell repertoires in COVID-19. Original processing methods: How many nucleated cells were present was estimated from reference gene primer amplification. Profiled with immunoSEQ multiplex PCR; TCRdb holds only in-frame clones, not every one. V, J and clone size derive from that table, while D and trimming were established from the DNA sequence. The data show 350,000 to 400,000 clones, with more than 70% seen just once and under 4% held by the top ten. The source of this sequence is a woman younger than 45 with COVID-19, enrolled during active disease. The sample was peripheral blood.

The CDR3 loop is CASRDTSTDTQYF. CDR3 sequence (DNA): TGTGCCAGCAGGGACACAAGCACAGATACGCAGTATTTT. This chain uses TRBV28 with TRBJ2-3; D might be TRBD1 (5 bases). The CDR3 extends over 13 amino acids. The ends were cut back, 6 bases at V and 0 bases at J, with 7 bases in the middle. Germline V lookup: CDR1 MDHEN, CDR2 SYDVKM.